This T cell receptor (beta chain) was obtained from a study of T cells in Graves' hyperthyroidism and ophthalmopathy. V dropped 5 bases and J dropped 4; count of bases not matched to a gene: 10. CDR1 is SGHVS and CDR2 is FQNEAQ in the germline V gene. CDR3 size: 17 residues. TCR beta CDR3 region amplification was performed from RNA transcripts. First-round RT-PCR with HTBI primers amplified the TCR CDR3 region. MiXCR was run by TCRdb on the multiplex PCR reads, yielding one entry per CDR3 protein. The data show roughly 700,000 distinct CDR3 sequences, 35% seen once. This clonotype was seen at least ten times.

The V gene is TRBV7-8, the J gene TRBJ1-5; 11 bases are a match to TRBD1. This receptor was obtained from a woman in her forties with Graves' hyperthyroidism. Sequencing was performed on blood. This CDR3 is CASSLLGTGGGNQPQHF. Here the CDR3 DNA reads TGTGCCAGCAGCCTACTAGGGACAGGGGGAGGTAATCAGCCCCAGCATTTT.